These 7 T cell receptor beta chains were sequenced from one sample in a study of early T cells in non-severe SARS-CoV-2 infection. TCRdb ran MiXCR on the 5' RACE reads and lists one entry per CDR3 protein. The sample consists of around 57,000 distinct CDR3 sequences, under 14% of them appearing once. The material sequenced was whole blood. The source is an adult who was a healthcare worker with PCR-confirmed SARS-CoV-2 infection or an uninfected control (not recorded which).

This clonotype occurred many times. CDR3 sequence reads: CASSSQGVPNTEAFF. The CDR3 DNA sequence: TGTGCCAGCAGTTCCCAAGGGGTACCGAACACTGAAGCTTTCTTT. V usage is TRBV6-5 and J usage is TRBJ1-1, with D possibly TRBD1 on 5 matching bases. This CDR3 is built from 15 residues. V lost 4 bases and J 1 base, leaving 13 bases between the germline ends. CDR1 and CDR2 from the germline V gene are MNHEY and SVGAGI.

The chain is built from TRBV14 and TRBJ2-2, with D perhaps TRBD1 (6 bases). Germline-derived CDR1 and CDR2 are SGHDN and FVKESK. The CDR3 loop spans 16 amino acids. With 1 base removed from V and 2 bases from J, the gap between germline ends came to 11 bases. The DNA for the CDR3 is TGTGCCAGCAGCCAAGTTGGCAGGGGAAACACCGGGGAGCTGTTTTTT. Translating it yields CASSQVGRGNTGELFF.

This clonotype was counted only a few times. CDR3 sequence (DNA): TGTGCCAGCAGCCCGGGGAGTGAGCAGTTCTTC. This translates into CASSPGSEQFF. The chain carries TRBV7-9 and TRBJ2-1; the D gene is possibly TRBD2 (5 bases). The CDR3 totals 11 residues. Germline loops: CDR1 SEHNR, CDR2 FQNEAQ (reference sequence). V lost 5 bases and J 9 bases, leaving 8 bases between the germline ends.

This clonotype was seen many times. CDR3 nucleotides: TGTGCCAGCAGCGGGCCCCTTACCGGGGGGGGATACACAGATACGCAGTATTTT. It specifies CASSGPLTGGGYTDTQYF. The rearrangement uses TRBV9 and TRBJ2-3; TRBD2 agrees at 8 bases. This CDR3 contains 18 residues. Losses at the gene ends were 3 bases for V and 2 bases for J; bases not matched to a gene: 14. The V gene's germline CDR1 is SGDLS and CDR2 YYNGEE.

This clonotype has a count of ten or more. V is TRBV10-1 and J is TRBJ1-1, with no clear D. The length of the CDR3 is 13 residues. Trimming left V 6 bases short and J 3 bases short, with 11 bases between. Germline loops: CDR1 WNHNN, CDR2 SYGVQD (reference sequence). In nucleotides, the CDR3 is TGCGCCAGCAGCCGTCGGGAGGACACTGAAGCTTTCTTT. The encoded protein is CASSRREDTEAFF.

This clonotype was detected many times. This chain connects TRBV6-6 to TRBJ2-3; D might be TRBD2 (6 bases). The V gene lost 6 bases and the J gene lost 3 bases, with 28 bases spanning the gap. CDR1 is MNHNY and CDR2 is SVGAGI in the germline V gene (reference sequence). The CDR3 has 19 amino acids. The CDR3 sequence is CASRPEGGERRGKTDTQYF. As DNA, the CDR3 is TGTGCCAGCAGACCCGAGGGCGGGGAGCGAAGAGGGAAGACAGATACGCAGTATTTT.

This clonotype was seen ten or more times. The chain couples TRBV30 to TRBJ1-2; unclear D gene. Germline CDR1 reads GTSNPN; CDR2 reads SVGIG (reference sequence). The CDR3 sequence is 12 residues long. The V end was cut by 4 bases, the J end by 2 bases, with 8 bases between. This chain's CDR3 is CAWTSENYGYTF. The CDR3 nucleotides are TGTGCCTGGACCTCTGAAAACTATGGCTACACCTTC.